The present T cell receptor beta chain was sequenced within a study of blood T cell repertoires in COVID-19. Here immunoSEQ multiplex PCR was the method, and the copy in TCRdb shows in-frame clones only, minus some. The table includes 150,000 to 200,000 clones, roughly 85% detected once. The CDR3 is 16 residues long. V was trimmed by 3 bases and J by 4 bases, leaving 18 bases between them. Germline V CDR1 and CDR2: SGHDN, FVKESK. This clonotype was sampled from a human donor in a cohort sampled during active COVID-19. This chain links TRBV14 with TRBJ1-1; D is possibly TRBD1 (6 bases). Sequenced material: peripheral blood. CDR3 nucleotides: TGTGCCAGCAGCCACCCAACTACAGGGTTCGGCACTGAAGCTTTCTTT. Translating gives CASSHPTTGFGTEAFF.